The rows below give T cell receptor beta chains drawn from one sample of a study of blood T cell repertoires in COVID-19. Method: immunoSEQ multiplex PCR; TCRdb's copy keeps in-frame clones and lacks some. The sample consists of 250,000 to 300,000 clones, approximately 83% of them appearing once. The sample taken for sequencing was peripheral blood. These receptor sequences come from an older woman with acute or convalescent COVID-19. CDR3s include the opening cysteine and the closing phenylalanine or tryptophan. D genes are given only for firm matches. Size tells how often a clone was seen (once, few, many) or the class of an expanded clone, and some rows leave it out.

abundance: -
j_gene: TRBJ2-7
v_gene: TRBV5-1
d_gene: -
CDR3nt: TGCGCCAGCAGGCTAGGGGGTCGAAACCGCTACGAGCAGTACTTC
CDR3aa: CASRLGGRNRYEQYF

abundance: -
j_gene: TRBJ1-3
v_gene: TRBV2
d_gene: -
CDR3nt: TGTGCCAGCACTTCGGACAGTGCGGGAAACACCATATATTTT
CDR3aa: CASTSDSAGNTIYF

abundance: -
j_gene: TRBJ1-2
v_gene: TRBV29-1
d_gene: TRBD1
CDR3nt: TGCAGCGTTGATGTGTGGGACAGGGATACGGCTAACTATGGCTACACCTTC
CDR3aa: CSVDVWDRDTANYGYTF

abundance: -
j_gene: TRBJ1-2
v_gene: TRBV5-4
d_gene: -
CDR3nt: TGTGCCAGCAGCTTGGCTGGGGGGGGTGGCTACACCTTC
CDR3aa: CASSLAGGGGYTF

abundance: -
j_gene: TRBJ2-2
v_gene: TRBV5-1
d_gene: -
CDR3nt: TGCGCCAGCAGCTTGGTACAGGGAAATGTCGGGGAGCTGTTTTTT
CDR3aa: CASSLVQGNVGELFF

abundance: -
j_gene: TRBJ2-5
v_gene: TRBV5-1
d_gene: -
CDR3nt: TGCGCCAGCAGCGCACCGACTGGTTTCCAAGAGACCCAGTACTTC
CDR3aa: CASSAPTGFQETQYF

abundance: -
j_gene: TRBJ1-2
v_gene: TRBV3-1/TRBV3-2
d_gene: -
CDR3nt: TGTGCCAGCAGCCTCCGTTACGGGACAATGCTCTATGGCTACACCTTC
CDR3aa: CASSLRYGTMLYGYTF

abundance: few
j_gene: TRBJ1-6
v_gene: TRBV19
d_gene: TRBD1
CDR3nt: TGTGCCAGTAGTAACCGGGACAGGATTTCACCCCTCCACTTT
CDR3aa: CASSNRDRISPLHF

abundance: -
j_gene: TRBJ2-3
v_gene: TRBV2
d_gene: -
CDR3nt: TGTGCCAGCAGTCTCTTGGATACGCAGTATTTT
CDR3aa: CASSLLDTQYF

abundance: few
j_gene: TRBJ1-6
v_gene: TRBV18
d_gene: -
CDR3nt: TGTGCCAGCTCACTCGGGAGGGGGGGGAATTCACCCCTCCACTTT
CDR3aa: CASSLGRGGNSPLHF

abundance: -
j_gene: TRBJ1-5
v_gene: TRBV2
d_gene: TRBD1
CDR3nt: TGTGCCAGCAGTGGGACAGGGAATCAGCCCCAGCATTTT
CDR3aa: CASSGTGNQPQHF

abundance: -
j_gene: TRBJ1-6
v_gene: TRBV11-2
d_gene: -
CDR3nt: TGTGCCAGCAGCTTAGTATCCCAGGTTTCACCCCTCCACTTT
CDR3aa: CASSLVSQVSPLHF

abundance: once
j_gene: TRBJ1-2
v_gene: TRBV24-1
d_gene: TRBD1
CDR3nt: TGTGCCACCAGTGATTCGGGACAGATCTTTGAGGCGGAAGGCTACACCTTC
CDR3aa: CATSDSGQIFEAEGYTF

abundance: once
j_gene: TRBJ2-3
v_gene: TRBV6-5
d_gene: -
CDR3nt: TGTGCCAGCAGTCGGCGGGACAGAGATACGCAGTATTTT
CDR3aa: CASSRRDRDTQYF